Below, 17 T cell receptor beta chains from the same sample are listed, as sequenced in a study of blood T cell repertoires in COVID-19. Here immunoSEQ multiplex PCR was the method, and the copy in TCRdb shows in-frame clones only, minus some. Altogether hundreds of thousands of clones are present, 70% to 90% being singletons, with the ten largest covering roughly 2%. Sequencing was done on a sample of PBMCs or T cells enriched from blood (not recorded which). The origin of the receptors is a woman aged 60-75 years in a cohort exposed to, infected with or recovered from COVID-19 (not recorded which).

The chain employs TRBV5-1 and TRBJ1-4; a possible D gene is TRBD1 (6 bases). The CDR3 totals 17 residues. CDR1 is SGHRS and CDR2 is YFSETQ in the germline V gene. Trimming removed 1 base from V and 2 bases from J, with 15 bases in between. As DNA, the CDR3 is TGCGCCAGCAGCTTGATTCCCAGGGGAGAGACTAATGAAAAACTGTTTTTT. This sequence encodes CASSLIPRGETNEKLFF.

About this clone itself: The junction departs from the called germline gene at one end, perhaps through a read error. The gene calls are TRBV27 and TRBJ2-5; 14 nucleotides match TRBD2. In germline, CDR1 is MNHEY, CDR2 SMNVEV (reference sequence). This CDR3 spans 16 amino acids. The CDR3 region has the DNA TGTGCCAGCAGTTCCGGGACTAGCGGGAGTCAAGGGACCCAGTACTTC. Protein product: CASSSGTSGSQGTQYF.

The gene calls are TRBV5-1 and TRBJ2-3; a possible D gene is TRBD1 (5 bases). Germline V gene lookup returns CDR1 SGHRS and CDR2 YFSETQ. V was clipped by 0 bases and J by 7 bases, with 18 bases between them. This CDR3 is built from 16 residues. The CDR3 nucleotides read TGCGCCAGCAGCTTGGCCCTAGGGCCAGGGAAGAATACGCAGTATTTT. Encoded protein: CASSLALGPGKNTQYF.

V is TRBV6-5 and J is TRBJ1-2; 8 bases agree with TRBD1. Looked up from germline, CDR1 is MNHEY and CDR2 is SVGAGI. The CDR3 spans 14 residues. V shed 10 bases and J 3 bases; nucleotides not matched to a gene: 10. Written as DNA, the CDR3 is TGTGCCACCGAACCTAGACAGGGGTACTATGGCTACACCTTC. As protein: CATEPRQGYYGYTF.

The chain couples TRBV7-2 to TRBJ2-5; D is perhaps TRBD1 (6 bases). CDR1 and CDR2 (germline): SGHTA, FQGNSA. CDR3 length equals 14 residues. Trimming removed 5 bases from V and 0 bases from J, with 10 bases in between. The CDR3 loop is CASSHRTDQETQYF. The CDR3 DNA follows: TGTGCCAGCAGCCATAGGACAGACCAAGAGACCCAGTACTTC.

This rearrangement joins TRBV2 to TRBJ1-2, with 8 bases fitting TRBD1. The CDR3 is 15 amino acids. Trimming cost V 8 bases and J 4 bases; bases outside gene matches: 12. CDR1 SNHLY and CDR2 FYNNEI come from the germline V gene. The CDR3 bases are TGTGCCAGCGCGCTGATAACCGGGACAGGCTATGGCTACACCTTC. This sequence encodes CASALITGTGYGYTF.

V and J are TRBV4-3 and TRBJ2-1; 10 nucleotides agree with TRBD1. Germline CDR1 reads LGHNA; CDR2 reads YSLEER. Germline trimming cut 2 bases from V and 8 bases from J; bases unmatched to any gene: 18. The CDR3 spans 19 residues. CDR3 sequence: CASSQKPGQGMGAGDEQFF. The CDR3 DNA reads TGCGCCAGCAGCCAAAAACCGGGACAGGGGATGGGGGCCGGAGATGAGCAGTTCTTC.

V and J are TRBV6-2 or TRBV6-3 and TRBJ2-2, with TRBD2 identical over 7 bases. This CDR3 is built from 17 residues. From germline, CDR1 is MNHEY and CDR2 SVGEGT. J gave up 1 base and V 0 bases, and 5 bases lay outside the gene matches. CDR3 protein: CASSYSEIAGNTGELFF. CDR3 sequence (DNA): TGTGCCAGCAGTTACTCGGAGATAGCGGGGAACACCGGGGAGCTGTTTTTT.

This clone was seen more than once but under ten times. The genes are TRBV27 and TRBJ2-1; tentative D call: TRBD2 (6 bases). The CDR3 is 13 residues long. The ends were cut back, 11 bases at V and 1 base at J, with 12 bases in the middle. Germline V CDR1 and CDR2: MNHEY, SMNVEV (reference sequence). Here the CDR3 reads CAAGLASYNEQFF. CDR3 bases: TGTGCCGCGGGTCTAGCGTCCTACAATGAGCAGTTCTTC.

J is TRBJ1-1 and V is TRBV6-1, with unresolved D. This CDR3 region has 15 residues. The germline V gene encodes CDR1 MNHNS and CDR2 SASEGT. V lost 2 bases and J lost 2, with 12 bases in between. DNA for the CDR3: TGTGCCAGCAGTGAATCGGCAGGAAGAAACACTGAAGCTTTCTTT. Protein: CASSESAGRNTEAFF.

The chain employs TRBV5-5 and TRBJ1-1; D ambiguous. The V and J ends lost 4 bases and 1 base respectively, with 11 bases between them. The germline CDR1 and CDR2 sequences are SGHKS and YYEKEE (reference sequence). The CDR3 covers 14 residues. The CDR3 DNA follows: TGTGCCAGCAGCGTGAAATCAGGGAACACTGAAGCTTTCTTT. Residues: CASSVKSGNTEAFF.

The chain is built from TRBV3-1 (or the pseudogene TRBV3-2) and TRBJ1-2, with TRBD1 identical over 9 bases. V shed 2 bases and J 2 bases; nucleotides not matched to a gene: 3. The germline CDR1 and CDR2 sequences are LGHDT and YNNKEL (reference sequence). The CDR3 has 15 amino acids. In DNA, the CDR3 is TGTGCCAGCAGCCAAACCACAGGGGGCAACTATGGCTACACCTTC. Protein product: CASSQTTGGNYGYTF.

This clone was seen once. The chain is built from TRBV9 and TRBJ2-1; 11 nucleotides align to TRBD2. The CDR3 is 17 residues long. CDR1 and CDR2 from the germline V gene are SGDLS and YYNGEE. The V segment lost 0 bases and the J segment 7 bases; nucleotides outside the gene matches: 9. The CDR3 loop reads CASSVGLAGGSRNEQFF. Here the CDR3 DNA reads TGTGCCAGCAGCGTAGGGCTAGCGGGAGGATCCCGAAATGAGCAGTTCTTC.

In DNA, the CDR3 is TGTGCCAGCAGCCCCCGACAGGGGGCCACCTACGAGCAGTACTTC. It yields the protein CASSPRQGATYEQYF. The chain recombines TRBV13 with TRBJ2-7; 10 nucleotides line up with TRBD1. This CDR3 contains 15 residues. Trimming removed 5 bases from V and 2 bases from J; junction bases left unmatched: 6. Germline V gene data show CDR1 as PRHDT and CDR2 as FYEKMQ (reference sequence). Full variable domain (rest looked up from reference TRBV13 and TRBJ2-7): AAGVIQSPRHLIKEKRETATLKCYPIPRHDTVYWYQQGPGQDPQFLISFYEKMQSDKGSIPDRFSAQQFSDYHSELNMSSLELGDSALYFCASSPRQGATYEQYFGPGTRLTVT.

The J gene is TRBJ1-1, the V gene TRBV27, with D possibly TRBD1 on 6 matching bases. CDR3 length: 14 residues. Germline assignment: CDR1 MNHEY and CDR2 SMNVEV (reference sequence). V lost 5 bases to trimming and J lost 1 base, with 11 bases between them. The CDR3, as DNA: TGTGCCAGCAGTCCCTCGACAGGGAACACTGAAGCTTTCTTT. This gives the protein CASSPSTGNTEAFF.

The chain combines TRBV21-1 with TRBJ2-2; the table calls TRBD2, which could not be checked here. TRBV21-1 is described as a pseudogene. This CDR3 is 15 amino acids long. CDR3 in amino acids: CASSKDSQNTGELFF. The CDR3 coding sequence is TGTGCCAGCAGTAAGGACTCGCAGAACACCGGGGAGCTGTTTTTT.

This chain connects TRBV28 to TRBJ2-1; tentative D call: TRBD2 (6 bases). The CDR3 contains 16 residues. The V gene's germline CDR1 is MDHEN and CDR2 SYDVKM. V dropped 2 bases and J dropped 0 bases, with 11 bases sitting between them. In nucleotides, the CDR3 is TGTGCCAGCAGTTTAAGGGGCGGGACCTCCTACAATGAGCAGTTCTTC. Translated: CASSLRGGTSYNEQFF. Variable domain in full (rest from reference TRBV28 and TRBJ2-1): DVKVTQSSRYLVKRTGEKVFLECVQDMDHENMFWYRQDPGLGLRLIYFSYDVKMKEKGDIPEGYSVSREKKERFSLILESASTNQTSMYLCASSLRGGTSYNEQFFGPGTRLTVL.